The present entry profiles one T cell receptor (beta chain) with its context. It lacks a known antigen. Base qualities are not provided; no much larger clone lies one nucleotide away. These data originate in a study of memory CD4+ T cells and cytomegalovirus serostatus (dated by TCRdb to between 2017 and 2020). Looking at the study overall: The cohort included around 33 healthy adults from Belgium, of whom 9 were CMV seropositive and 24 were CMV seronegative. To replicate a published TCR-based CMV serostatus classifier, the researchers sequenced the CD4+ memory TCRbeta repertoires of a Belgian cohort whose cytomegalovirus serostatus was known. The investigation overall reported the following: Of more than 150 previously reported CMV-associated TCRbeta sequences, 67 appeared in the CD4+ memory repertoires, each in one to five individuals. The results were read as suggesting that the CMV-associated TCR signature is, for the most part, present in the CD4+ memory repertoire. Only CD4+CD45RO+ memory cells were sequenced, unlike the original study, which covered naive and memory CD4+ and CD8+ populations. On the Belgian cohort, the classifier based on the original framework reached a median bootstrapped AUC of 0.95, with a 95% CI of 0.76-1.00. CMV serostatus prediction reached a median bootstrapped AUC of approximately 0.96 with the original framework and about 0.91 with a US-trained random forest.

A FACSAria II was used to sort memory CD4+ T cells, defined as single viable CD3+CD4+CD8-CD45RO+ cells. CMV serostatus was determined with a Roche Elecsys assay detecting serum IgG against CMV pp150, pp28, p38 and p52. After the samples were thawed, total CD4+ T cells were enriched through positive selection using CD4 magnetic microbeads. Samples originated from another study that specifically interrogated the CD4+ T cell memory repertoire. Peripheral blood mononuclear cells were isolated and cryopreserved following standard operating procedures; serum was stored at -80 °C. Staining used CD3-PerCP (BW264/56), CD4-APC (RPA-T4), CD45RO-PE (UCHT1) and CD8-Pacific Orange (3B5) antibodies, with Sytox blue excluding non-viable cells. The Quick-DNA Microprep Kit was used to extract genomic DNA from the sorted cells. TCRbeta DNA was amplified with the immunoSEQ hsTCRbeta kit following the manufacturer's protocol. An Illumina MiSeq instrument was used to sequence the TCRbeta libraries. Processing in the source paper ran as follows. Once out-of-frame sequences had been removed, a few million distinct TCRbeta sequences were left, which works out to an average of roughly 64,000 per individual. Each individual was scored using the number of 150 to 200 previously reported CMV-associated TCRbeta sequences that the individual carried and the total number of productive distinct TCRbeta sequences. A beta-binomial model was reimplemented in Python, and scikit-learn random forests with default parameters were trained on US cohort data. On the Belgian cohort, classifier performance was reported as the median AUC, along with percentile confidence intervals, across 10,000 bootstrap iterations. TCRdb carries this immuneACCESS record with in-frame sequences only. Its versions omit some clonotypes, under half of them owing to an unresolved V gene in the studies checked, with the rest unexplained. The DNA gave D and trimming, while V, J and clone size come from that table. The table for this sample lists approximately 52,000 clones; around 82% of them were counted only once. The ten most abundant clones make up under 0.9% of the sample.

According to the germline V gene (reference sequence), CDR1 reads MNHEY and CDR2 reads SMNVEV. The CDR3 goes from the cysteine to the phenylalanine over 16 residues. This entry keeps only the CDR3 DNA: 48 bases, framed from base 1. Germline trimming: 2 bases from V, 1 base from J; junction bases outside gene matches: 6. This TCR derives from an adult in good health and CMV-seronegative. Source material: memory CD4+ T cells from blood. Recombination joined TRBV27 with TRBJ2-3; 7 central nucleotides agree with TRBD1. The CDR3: CASSLGLGQGTDTQYF. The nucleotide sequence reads TGTGCCAGCAGTTTAGGTCTCGGACAGGGCACAGATACGCAGTATTTT.